A selection of T cell receptor beta chains follows, all from one sample in a study of blood T cell repertoires in COVID-19. The data were produced by immunoSEQ multiplex PCR, yet TCRdb's version contains in-frame clones alone and is incomplete. The sample includes roughly 140,000 clones, around 83% of them seen just once. The sequenced sample was peripheral blood. The receptors here all came from a woman between 50 and 59 years old in a cohort sampled during active or convalescent COVID-19. Each CDR3 is given with its conserved first and last residue. D genes are given only for firm matches. The size field is filled for only some rows; it gives once, few, many or a size class.

J: TRBJ1-1
D: .
V: TRBV19
size: .
DNA: TGTGCCAGTAGTCGACAGGACACTGAAGCTTTCTTT
CDR3: CASSRQDTEAFF

J: TRBJ1-5
D: .
V: TRBV4-3
size: .
DNA: TGCGCCAGCAGCCAAGTTGCGGTGGGTAGCCCGGGGGATCCCCAGCATTTT
CDR3: CASSQVAVGSPGDPQHF

J: TRBJ1-2
D: TRBD1
V: TRBV11-2
size: .
DNA: TGTGCCAGCAGCTTAGACGTGACAGGGTATGGCTACACCTTC
CDR3: CASSLDVTGYGYTF

J: TRBJ1-5
D: .
V: TRBV7-9
size: .
DNA: TGTGCCAGCAGCTACTGGGGGCGCGGTCAGCCCCAGCATTTT
CDR3: CASSYWGRGQPQHF

J: TRBJ1-2
D: .
V: TRBV2
size: .
DNA: TGTGCCACTCAGTATAACTATGGCTACACCTTC
CDR3: CATQYNYGYTF

J: TRBJ1-6
D: .
V: TRBV7-2
size: .
DNA: TGTGCCAGCAGCTTAGTGCAGGGTTTCTCTTCACCCCTCCACTTT
CDR3: CASSLVQGFSSPLHF

J: TRBJ2-3
D: TRBD2
V: TRBV11-2
size: .
DNA: TGTGCCAGCAGCCGGGGACTAGCAACGCAGTATTTT
CDR3: CASSRGLATQYF

J: TRBJ1-6
D: TRBD1
V: TRBV28
size: few
DNA: TGTGCCAGCAGCCTGGGGACAGGGGGCTCACCCCTCCACTTT
CDR3: CASSLGTGGSPLHF

J: TRBJ1-2
D: .
V: TRBV4-1
size: .
DNA: TGCGCCAGCAGCCAAGGCGTGGGGGGGGGTTTTTATGGCTACACCTTC
CDR3: CASSQGVGGGFYGYTF

J: TRBJ1-1
D: TRBD1
V: TRBV6-5
size: .
DNA: TGTGCCGGGACAGGGGGGACCACTTACGCTGAAGCTTTCTTT
CDR3: CAGTGGTTYAEAFF

J: TRBJ1-1
D: .
V: TRBV25-1
size: .
DNA: TGTGCCAGCATCGGTCAGGGCTCTTACAACACTGAAGCTTTCTTT
CDR3: CASIGQGSYNTEAFF

J: TRBJ1-1
D: .
V: TRBV27
size: .
DNA: TGTGCCAGCAACAGGCTGGGGAACACTGAAGCTTTCTTT
CDR3: CASNRLGNTEAFF

J: TRBJ1-2
D: TRBD1
V: TRBV11-2
size: few
DNA: TGTGCCAGCAGCTGGGGACAGGGGGGTGGCTACACCTTC
CDR3: CASSWGQGGGYTF

J: TRBJ1-5
D: TRBD1
V: TRBV19
size: .
DNA: TGTGCCAGTAGCCCGGGACAGGGGGCATGGAGCAATCAGCCCCAGCATTTT
CDR3: CASSPGQGAWSNQPQHF

J: TRBJ1-1
D: .
V: TRBV10-2
size: few
DNA: TGCGCCAGCAGGAGGTTAACTAACACTGAAGCTTTCTTT
CDR3: CASRRLTNTEAFF

J: TRBJ2-6
D: TRBD1
V: TRBV19
size: .
DNA: TGTGCCGCCCGGGACAGGGCCGCTGGGGCCAACGTCCTGACTTTC
CDR3: CAARDRAAGANVLTF

J: TRBJ1-5
D: TRBD1
V: TRBV24-1
size: .
DNA: TGTGCCACCAGTGAAGGGGGCTGGGGAATTCAGCCCCAGCATTTT
CDR3: CATSEGGWGIQPQHF

J: TRBJ2-3
D: .
V: TRBV9
size: few
DNA: TGTGCCAGCAGCGTAGAAGGTAGCGCAAGCACAGATACGCAGTATTTT
CDR3: CASSVEGSASTDTQYF

J: TRBJ2-7
D: TRBD2
V: TRBV5-5
size: .
DNA: TGTGCCAGCAGCCTCACTAGCGGGCTATTTTCCGAGCAGTACTTC
CDR3: CASSLTSGLFSEQYF

J: TRBJ2-7
D: .
V: TRBV4-1
size: .
DNA: TGCGCCAGCAGCCAAGATTCTAAAGGGTGGGAGACGCGGGACTACGAGCAGTACTTC
CDR3: CASSQDSKGWETRDYEQYF

J: TRBJ1-3
D: .
V: TRBV7-9
size: .
DNA: TGTGCCAGCAGCTTATTGCGCTCTGGAAACACCATATATTTT
CDR3: CASSLLRSGNTIYF

J: TRBJ1-2
D: .
V: TRBV30
size: .
DNA: TGTGCCTGGAGTGTATCGCTGCGGGGCTACACCTTC
CDR3: CAWSVSLRGYTF

J: TRBJ1-2
D: TRBD1
V: TRBV27
size: .
DNA: TGTGCCAGCAAAGTCCCGGGACAGGGAGGCTACACCTTC
CDR3: CASKVPGQGGYTF

J: TRBJ2-4
D: TRBD1
V: TRBV18
size: .
DNA: TGTGCCAGCTCACCTCCTGGACAGGGAATTAAAAACATTCAGTACTTC
CDR3: CASSPPGQGIKNIQYF

J: TRBJ2-5
D: TRBD2
V: TRBV9
size: .
DNA: TGTGCCAGCAGCGAGGGACTAGCGGGGGAGCAAGAGACCCAGTACTTC
CDR3: CASSEGLAGEQETQYF

J: TRBJ2-7
D: TRBD1
V: TRBV14
size: .
DNA: TGTGCCAGCAGCCAACCTGGACAGGGTATCTACGAGCAGTACTTC
CDR3: CASSQPGQGIYEQYF

J: TRBJ1-2
D: .
V: TRBV12-3/TRBV12-4
size: .
DNA: TGTGCCAGCAGCTCGACAGGCTTCTATGGCTACACCTTC
CDR3: CASSSTGFYGYTF

J: TRBJ2-4
D: .
V: TRBV10-1
size: .
DNA: TGCGCCAGCAGTCGCGGGGAAGGCATTCAGTACTTC
CDR3: CASSRGEGIQYF

J: TRBJ1-2
D: .
V: TRBV5-1
size: .
DNA: TGCGCCAGCAGCTTGGGGGGGACAACTAACTATGGCTACACCTTC
CDR3: CASSLGGTTNYGYTF

J: TRBJ1-2
D: .
V: TRBV7-9
size: .
DNA: TGTGCCAGCAGCTTGTCGGGTGGCTACACCTTC
CDR3: CASSLSGGYTF

J: TRBJ1-2
D: TRBD1
V: TRBV7-2
size: .
DNA: TGTGCCAGCAGCCCGGACAGGGGAGGACGCTACACCTTC
CDR3: CASSPDRGGRYTF

J: TRBJ2-1
D: .
V: TRBV29-1
size: .
DNA: TGCAGCGTTAGAGGACCGGTTGGGGCCGACTACAATGAGCAGTTCTTC
CDR3: CSVRGPVGADYNEQFF

J: TRBJ1-4
D: .
V: TRBV6-1
size: many
DNA: TGTGCCAGCAGTGAAACGCAGGGAGGATCAACTAATGAAAAACTGTTTTTT
CDR3: CASSETQGGSTNEKLFF

J: TRBJ2-5
D: TRBD1
V: TRBV6-5
size: .
DNA: TGTGCCAGCAGCCAAGGCCTGGACAGGGAAAAGACCCAGTACTTC
CDR3: CASSQGLDREKTQYF

J: TRBJ1-2
D: .
V: TRBV7-9
size: .
DNA: TGTGCCAGCAGCACCGACTGGACGGCGATCCCTAGCGAAACCTTC
CDR3: CASSTDWTAIPSETF

J: TRBJ1-3
D: TRBD1
V: TRBV5-4
size: .
DNA: TGTGCCAGCAGCTTGTCCGGGACAGGGGTTGGAAACACCATATATTTT
CDR3: CASSLSGTGVGNTIYF